This is a list of T cell receptor beta chains from one sample in a study of cytomegalovirus exposure and HLA in healthy donors. The assay was immunoSEQ multiplex PCR, and TCRdb's table has in-frame clones only and misses some. The sample lists 110,000 to 150,000 clones; 9.4% were seen once. Sequencing used PBMCs. These receptors all come from a male donor in good health and CMV-seronegative. Both conserved end residues are part of each CDR3. A D gene is named only where the DNA matches it firmly. Expanded clones are given a class, and other clones once, few, many or no size at all.

v_call: TRBV28; clone_size: .; j_call: TRBJ2-6; d_call: TRBD1; cdr3_nt: TGTGCCAGCAGCCAAGGGGGCACTGGGGCCAACGTCCTGACTTTC; cdr3_aa: CASSQGGTGANVLTF
v_call: TRBV5-1; clone_size: few; j_call: TRBJ2-7; d_call: TRBD2; cdr3_nt: TGCGCCAGCAGCACGGGACTACCTGCCTACGAGCAGTACTTC; cdr3_aa: CASSTGLPAYEQYF
v_call: TRBV7-9; clone_size: .; j_call: TRBJ2-3; d_call: TRBD1; cdr3_nt: TGTGCCAGCAGCCGGAGGACAGGGAAAGATACGCAGTATTTT; cdr3_aa: CASSRRTGKDTQYF
v_call: TRBV28; clone_size: .; j_call: TRBJ2-2; d_call: .; cdr3_nt: TGTGCCAGCAGTTTGGGGGCCCCCGGGGAGCTGTTTTTT; cdr3_aa: CASSLGAPGELFF
v_call: TRBV5-6; clone_size: few; j_call: TRBJ2-7; d_call: .; cdr3_nt: TGTGCCAGCACCCGGTGGGCAGGGTTTACCTACGAGCAGTACTTC; cdr3_aa: CASTRWAGFTYEQYF
v_call: TRBV6-1; clone_size: few; j_call: TRBJ2-7; d_call: TRBD2; cdr3_nt: TGTGCCAGCAGTTGGACTAGCGGGATCAGCTACGAGCAGTACTTC; cdr3_aa: CASSWTSGISYEQYF
v_call: TRBV10-3; clone_size: few; j_call: TRBJ2-1; d_call: .; cdr3_nt: TGTGCCATCAGTGAGTCCGGACTTGGGGGCGGTGTCGAGCAGTTCTTC; cdr3_aa: CAISESGLGGGVEQFF
v_call: TRBV18; clone_size: few; j_call: TRBJ1-3; d_call: TRBD1; cdr3_nt: TGTGCCAGCTCACCACCAATTGGGACAGACTCTGGAAACACCATATATTTT; cdr3_aa: CASSPPIGTDSGNTIYF
v_call: TRBV4-3; clone_size: few; j_call: TRBJ2-3; d_call: .; cdr3_nt: TGCGCCAGCAGCGAGACCCTAGTGGATACGCAGTATTTT; cdr3_aa: CASSETLVDTQYF
v_call: TRBV7-2; clone_size: .; j_call: TRBJ2-7; d_call: TRBD1; cdr3_nt: TGTGCCAGCAGCTCTGTGACAGGGTGGACCTACGAGCAGTACTTC; cdr3_aa: CASSSVTGWTYEQYF
v_call: TRBV7-8; clone_size: .; j_call: TRBJ2-7; d_call: TRBD2; cdr3_nt: TGTGCCAGCAGCCGGACTAGCGGCCACGAGCAGTACTTC; cdr3_aa: CASSRTSGHEQYF
v_call: TRBV28; clone_size: few; j_call: TRBJ1-1; d_call: TRBD1; cdr3_nt: TGTGCCAGCAGCTCCCCGGACAGGGGTTTCGCTTTCTTT; cdr3_aa: CASSSPDRGFAFF
v_call: TRBV23-1; clone_size: .; j_call: TRBJ2-2; d_call: .; cdr3_nt: TGCGCCAGCAGTCATCTCGAGGGTGACACCGGGGAGCTGTTTTTT; cdr3_aa: CASSHLEGDTGELFF
v_call: TRBV25-1; clone_size: few; j_call: TRBJ2-1; d_call: .; cdr3_nt: TGTGCCAGCAGGAGGGAGAGGAATGAGCAGTTCTTC; cdr3_aa: CASRRERNEQFF
v_call: TRBV5-1; clone_size: .; j_call: TRBJ2-1; d_call: TRBD1; cdr3_nt: TGCGCCAGCAGCTTGGGGACAGGTGTTTACAATGAGCAGTTCTTC; cdr3_aa: CASSLGTGVYNEQFF
v_call: TRBV5-8; clone_size: few; j_call: TRBJ1-4; d_call: TRBD1; cdr3_nt: TGTGCCAGTGGGACAGGCCAAACCGTGACTAATGAAAAACTGTTTTTT; cdr3_aa: CASGTGQTVTNEKLFF
v_call: TRBV9; clone_size: .; j_call: TRBJ1-1; d_call: .; cdr3_nt: TGTGCCAGCAGCGTAGGGCAGATCACTGAAGCTTTCTTT; cdr3_aa: CASSVGQITEAFF
v_call: TRBV28; clone_size: few; j_call: TRBJ2-5; d_call: TRBD2; cdr3_nt: TGTGCCAGCCTAGCGGGAGTCAGGGAGACCCAGTACTTC; cdr3_aa: CASLAGVRETQYF
v_call: TRBV13; clone_size: .; j_call: TRBJ2-5; d_call: .; cdr3_nt: TGTGCCAGCAGCTCCCGAAGGGGGGAGACCCAGTACTTC; cdr3_aa: CASSSRRGETQYF
v_call: TRBV5-1; clone_size: few; j_call: TRBJ2-7; d_call: TRBD2; cdr3_nt: TGCGCCAGCAGCGCCACTAGCGCCTCCTACGAGCAGTACTTC; cdr3_aa: CASSATSASYEQYF
v_call: TRBV19; clone_size: few; j_call: TRBJ1-1; d_call: TRBD1; cdr3_nt: TGTGCCAGTAGTCGATCGAGACAGGGCGGCACTGAAGCTTTCTTT; cdr3_aa: CASSRSRQGGTEAFF
v_call: TRBV7-9; clone_size: few; j_call: TRBJ2-1; d_call: TRBD2; cdr3_nt: TGTGCCAGCAGCTTATTACTAGCGGGAGGGAATCGTGAGCAGTTCTTC; cdr3_aa: CASSLLLAGGNREQFF
v_call: TRBV18; clone_size: .; j_call: TRBJ2-2; d_call: TRBD1; cdr3_nt: TGTGCCAGCTCATCCCCGACAGGGGGAGGGACCGGGGAGCTGTTTTTT; cdr3_aa: CASSSPTGGGTGELFF
v_call: TRBV15; clone_size: few; j_call: TRBJ1-1; d_call: .; cdr3_nt: TGTGCCACCAGCAGAGTCCAGGGGAACACTGAAGCTTTCTTT; cdr3_aa: CATSRVQGNTEAFF
v_call: TRBV7-9; clone_size: .; j_call: TRBJ1-3; d_call: .; cdr3_nt: TGTGCCAGCAGTTTTAGAGACAGGGGAAACACCATATATTTT; cdr3_aa: CASSFRDRGNTIYF
v_call: TRBV7-6; clone_size: .; j_call: TRBJ2-2; d_call: .; cdr3_nt: TGTGCCAGCAGCTTAGAGGCGGGAACCGACGGGGAGCTGTTTTTT; cdr3_aa: CASSLEAGTDGELFF
v_call: TRBV5-1; clone_size: few; j_call: TRBJ1-1; d_call: TRBD1; cdr3_nt: TGCGCCAGCAGCTTGTCGACAGGGGCGAACACTGAAGCTTTCTTT; cdr3_aa: CASSLSTGANTEAFF
v_call: TRBV9; clone_size: .; j_call: TRBJ1-6; d_call: .; cdr3_nt: TGTGCCAGCAGCGTAGGGGGCCAAAGCTCACCCCTCCACTTT; cdr3_aa: CASSVGGQSSPLHF
v_call: TRBV27; clone_size: .; j_call: TRBJ1-2; d_call: TRBD1; cdr3_nt: TGTGCCAGCAGTCCCTCCAGGGGGCAGGGTGGCTACACCTTC; cdr3_aa: CASSPSRGQGGYTF
v_call: TRBV7-9; clone_size: .; j_call: TRBJ2-2; d_call: TRBD2; cdr3_nt: TGTGCCAGCAGTCCTAGCGGAACTTACACCGGGGAGCTGTTTTTT; cdr3_aa: CASSPSGTYTGELFF
v_call: TRBV6-1; clone_size: .; j_call: TRBJ2-2; d_call: TRBD1; cdr3_nt: TGTGCCAGCAGTGACACCGGGACAGGGGGAACCGGGGAGCTGTTTTTT; cdr3_aa: CASSDTGTGGTGELFF
v_call: TRBV4-3; clone_size: .; j_call: TRBJ2-1; d_call: TRBD2; cdr3_nt: TGCGCCAGCAGCCAATTATCTAGCGGGGCCTACAATGAGCAGTTCTTC; cdr3_aa: CASSQLSSGAYNEQFF
v_call: TRBV19; clone_size: .; j_call: TRBJ2-5; d_call: TRBD1; cdr3_nt: TGTGCCAGTAGTATGACAAGGGACAGGGGGAAAGAGACCCAGTACTTC; cdr3_aa: CASSMTRDRGKETQYF
v_call: TRBV4-3; clone_size: few; j_call: TRBJ1-4; d_call: .; cdr3_nt: TGCGCCAGCAGCCAAGAGGGGGGGCGCCGTGAAAAACTGTTTTTT; cdr3_aa: CASSQEGGRREKLFF
v_call: TRBV21-1; clone_size: few; j_call: TRBJ2-6; d_call: .; cdr3_nt: TGTGCCAGCAGCCCTAGAGCGGCGGGGTGCCCCTCTGGGGCCAACGTCCTGACTTTC; cdr3_aa: CASSPRAAGCPSGANVLTF
v_call: TRBV19; clone_size: .; j_call: TRBJ1-1; d_call: .; cdr3_nt: TGTGCCAGTAGTACGTCAGGGTTGGTCACTGAAGCTTTCTTT; cdr3_aa: CASSTSGLVTEAFF
v_call: TRBV29-1; clone_size: few; j_call: TRBJ2-1; d_call: TRBD2; cdr3_nt: TGCAGCGTCGGACTAGCGTCGGGCCATGCCTACAATGAGCAGTTCTTC; cdr3_aa: CSVGLASGHAYNEQFF
v_call: TRBV28; clone_size: .; j_call: TRBJ1-3; d_call: .; cdr3_nt: TGTGCCAGCAGGCCCGGGACAATCGGAAACACCATATATTTT; cdr3_aa: CASRPGTIGNTIYF
v_call: TRBV27; clone_size: .; j_call: TRBJ2-2; d_call: TRBD1; cdr3_nt: TGTGCCAGCAGTTCAGGACAGGATTACATCGGGGAGCTGTTTTTT; cdr3_aa: CASSSGQDYIGELFF
v_call: TRBV4-1; clone_size: .; j_call: TRBJ2-7; d_call: .; cdr3_nt: TGCGCCAGCAGCCAAGGGCATGGAGGTCCACCCTACTTC; cdr3_aa: CASSQGHGGPPYF
v_call: TRBV29-1; clone_size: few; j_call: TRBJ2-4; d_call: TRBD2; cdr3_nt: TGCAGCGTTGGGGCGGGGGACATTCAGTACTTC; cdr3_aa: CSVGAGDIQYF
v_call: TRBV4-2; clone_size: .; j_call: TRBJ1-1; d_call: .; cdr3_nt: TGTGCCAGCAGCCAAGAGACCCACCGGGACATGACTGAAGCTTTCTTT; cdr3_aa: CASSQETHRDMTEAFF
v_call: TRBV5-1; clone_size: .; j_call: TRBJ2-7; d_call: .; cdr3_nt: TGCGCCAGCAGCTTGGGGGACAACTACGAGCAGTACTTC; cdr3_aa: CASSLGDNYEQYF
v_call: TRBV7-9; clone_size: .; j_call: TRBJ2-1; d_call: TRBD1; cdr3_nt: TGTGCCAGCAGCTTTCGGAAAGGGGGCACTGAGCAGTTCTTC; cdr3_aa: CASSFRKGGTEQFF
v_call: TRBV7-9; clone_size: .; j_call: TRBJ1-6; d_call: .; cdr3_nt: TGTGCCAGTACGGGGGGGCTCTATAATTCACCCCTCCACTTT; cdr3_aa: CASTGGLYNSPLHF
v_call: TRBV19; clone_size: .; j_call: TRBJ2-7; d_call: TRBD2; cdr3_nt: TGTGCCAGTAGTATGACTGTTCGGGGGGTCTACGAGCAGTACTTC; cdr3_aa: CASSMTVRGVYEQYF
v_call: TRBV6-1; clone_size: .; j_call: TRBJ2-1; d_call: TRBD1; cdr3_nt: TGTGCCAGCAGTGAAGCGGGCAGGGGGTTGACTGAGCAGTTCTTC; cdr3_aa: CASSEAGRGLTEQFF
v_call: TRBV4-3; clone_size: few; j_call: TRBJ2-7; d_call: TRBD2; cdr3_nt: TGCGCCAGCAGCCCCGAGGCGGGGACTAGCAACGAGCAGTACTTC; cdr3_aa: CASSPEAGTSNEQYF
v_call: TRBV11-1; clone_size: few; j_call: TRBJ1-1; d_call: TRBD1; cdr3_nt: TGTGCCAGCAGTCGTACAGGGGACTTGAACACTGAAGCTTTCTTT; cdr3_aa: CASSRTGDLNTEAFF
v_call: TRBV30; clone_size: .; j_call: TRBJ1-6; d_call: .; cdr3_nt: TGTGCCTGGAGTGTACTTAGGAGGGGAAAATCACCCCTCCACTTT; cdr3_aa: CAWSVLRRGKSPLHF
v_call: TRBV7-8; clone_size: few; j_call: TRBJ1-5; d_call: .; cdr3_nt: TGTGCCAGCAGCTTATCCGGCTTAGTGAGACACGCAGATCAGCCCCAGCATTTT; cdr3_aa: CASSLSGLVRHADQPQHF
v_call: TRBV27; clone_size: .; j_call: TRBJ2-1; d_call: TRBD2; cdr3_nt: TGTGCCAGCAGTTTAGGCCTAGCGGGAGGGAATGAGCAGTTCTTC; cdr3_aa: CASSLGLAGGNEQFF
v_call: TRBV27; clone_size: .; j_call: TRBJ2-7; d_call: TRBD2; cdr3_nt: TGTGCCAGCAGTTTAATCGGGACTAGCGGGATTTTGCACGAGCAGTACTTC; cdr3_aa: CASSLIGTSGILHEQYF
v_call: TRBV7-9; clone_size: few; j_call: TRBJ2-2; d_call: TRBD1; cdr3_nt: TGTGCCAGCAGCTTCCGGGACAGGGCTAACGGGGAGCTGTTTTTT; cdr3_aa: CASSFRDRANGELFF